A single sample is the source of the 16 T cell receptor beta chains below, sequenced in a study of control samples from healthy donors and cancer patients. The repertoire was sequenced with immunoSEQ multiplex PCR; TCRdb's copy has only in-frame clones and lacks some. The table lists some 140,000 clones, roughly 86% of them singletons. Sequenced: PBMCs. Receptors originate from a man aged 45-65 years with head and neck cancer.

V usage is TRBV30 and J usage is TRBJ1-2; perhaps TRBD1 as D (5 bases). The CDR3 is 15 residues long. The germline CDR1 and CDR2 sequences are GTSNPN and SVGIG (reference sequence). The V end lost 3 bases, the J end lost 0 bases, and 14 bases lay between the germline ends. In nucleotides, the CDR3 is TGTGCCTGGAGGGCGGGGCTGTTCTCTAACTATGGCTACACCTTC. Translation: CAWRAGLFSNYGYTF.

The J gene is TRBJ1-6, the V gene TRBV28; TRBD1 aligns across 7 bases. Per germline, CDR1 MDHEN and CDR2 SYDVKM. V gave up 2 bases and J gave up 9 bases; unmatched junction bases: 16. This CDR3 has 18 amino acids. The CDR3 coding sequence is TGTGCCAGCAGTTTAAGAACCAGGGGAACAGGGGTTTTTTCACCCCTCCACTTT. It codes for CASSLRTRGTGVFSPLHF.

The chain has TRBV18 and TRBJ1-2; D perhaps matches TRBD1 (5 bases). This CDR3 has 16 residues. The germline gives CDR1 KGHSH, CDR2 LQKENI. Trimming took 3 bases from V and 4 from J, leaving 18 bases between them. CDR3 in amino acids: CASSPYYGGPSYGYTF. The CDR3 DNA follows: TGTGCCAGCTCACCGTATTACGGGGGACCGAGCTATGGCTACACCTTC.

V and J are TRBV4-1 and TRBJ2-5; the D gene is possibly TRBD2 (5 bases). Germline V gene sequence: CDR1 MGHRA, CDR2 YSYEKL. The CDR3 has 13 residues. The V gene lost 1 base and the J gene lost 9 bases, with 12 bases spanning the gap. The CDR3 DNA follows: TGCGCCAGCAGCCAAGGCCTAGCCGGGTCCCAGTACTTC. Encoded protein: CASSQGLAGSQYF.

The rearrangement uses TRBV24-1 and TRBJ2-1; TRBD2 matches 11 bases. The germline gives CDR1 KGHDR, CDR2 SFDVKD. The CDR3 sequence is 13 residues long. Trimming removed 11 bases from V and 4 bases from J; junction bases left unmatched: 3. In DNA, the CDR3 is TGTGCCAATAGCGGGAGGGCTTACAATGAGCAGTTCTTC. This gives the protein CANSGRAYNEQFF.

This chain connects TRBV3-1 (or the pseudogene TRBV3-2) to TRBJ1-5, with 7 bases that match TRBD1. V lost 5 bases, J lost 11 bases, and 12 bases stayed unmatched. Germline assignment: CDR1 LGHDT and CDR2 YNNKEL (reference sequence). CDR3 length: 14 residues. The chain's CDR3 is CASSYGQEGLAQHF. The CDR3 region has the DNA TGTGCCAGCAGCTATGGACAGGAGGGACTGGCCCAGCATTTT.

The V call is TRBV5-4, the J call TRBJ2-5, with D possibly being TRBD1 or TRBD2 (5 bases each). Trimming removed 4 bases at V and 3 bases at J, with 16 bases between. CDR3 length equals 15 residues. Germline CDR1 reads SGHNT; CDR2 reads YYREEE (reference sequence). In DNA form, the CDR3 reads TGTGCCAGCAGCCCGGCCCCGGGACGAGAAGAGACCCAGTACTTC. Encoded protein: CASSPAPGREETQYF.

This chain links TRBV9 with TRBJ2-3; D call uncertain. The CDR3 spans 14 residues. In germline, CDR1 is SGDLS, CDR2 YYNGEE. Deletions cut 2 bases from V and 4 bases from J, with 11 bases between. CDR3 protein: CASSVLADADTQYF. The DNA for the CDR3 is TGTGCCAGCAGCGTTTTAGCCGACGCAGATACGCAGTATTTT.

The chain has TRBV5-1 and TRBJ1-2; TRBD1 matches at 8 bases. The CDR3 spans 14 residues. Germline V CDR1 and CDR2: SGHRS, YFSETQ. V lost 4 bases to trimming and J lost 3 bases; unmatched junction nucleotides: 5. CDR3 bases: TGCGCCAGCAGCGTGGACAGGGCGGACTATGGCTACACCTTC. This gives the protein CASSVDRADYGYTF.

This clone was seen only a few times. The J gene is TRBJ2-2, the V gene TRBV15; D is undetermined. The CDR3 covers 15 residues. Trimming pared 0 bases from V and 1 base from J, leaving 6 bases between. The V gene's germline CDR1 is LNHNV and CDR2 YYDKDF (reference sequence). Here the CDR3 DNA reads TGTGCCACCAGCAGAGAAGTTATGAACACCGGGGAGCTGTTTTTT. It encodes CATSREVMNTGELFF.

The V call is TRBV27, the J call TRBJ2-5; D gene uncertain. The CDR3 totals 14 residues. Trimming took off 4 bases at V and 2 bases at J, with 11 bases between the two ends. Germline CDR1 reads MNHEY; CDR2 reads SMNVEV (reference sequence). The CDR3 nucleotides are TGTGCCAGCAGTTCGAGGTTTCCTCAAGAGACCCAGTACTTC. Translation: CASSSRFPQETQYF.

The gene calls are TRBV7-9 and TRBJ2-2; D not resolved. The V end was cut by 3 bases, the J end by 5 bases, with 7 bases between. Germline-derived CDR1 and CDR2 are SEHNR and FQNEAQ (reference sequence). The CDR3 consists of 13 residues. The CDR3 nucleotides read TGTGCCAGCAGCTTCTCCATAACCGGGGAGCTGTTTTTT. Its protein is CASSFSITGELFF.

This sequence joins TRBV11-1 and TRBJ2-5; D possibly corresponds to TRBD1 (6 bases). V was cut by 5 bases and J by 4 bases, with 17 bases left in between. This CDR3 is 15 amino acids long. CDR1 is SGHAT, CDR2 FQDESV, per germline (reference sequence). The CDR3 DNA reads as TGTGCCAGCAGCCTATCGTCAGGGGTTGGAGAGACCCAGTACTTC. Residues: CASSLSSGVGETQYF.

This clone was seen only once. The chain links TRBV5-4 to TRBJ2-1; D is unclear. Germline V CDR1 and CDR2: SGHNT, YYREEE (reference sequence). Trimming left V 4 bases short and J 6 bases short, with 11 bases between. The CDR3 totals 13 residues. The CDR3 is CASSGKQSNEQFF. CDR3 DNA: TGTGCCAGCAGCGGTAAACAGAGCAATGAGCAGTTCTTC.

V usage is TRBV6-1 and J usage is TRBJ2-5, with 7 bases lining up with TRBD1. The CDR3 is made up of 16 amino acids. From germline, CDR1 is MNHNS and CDR2 SASEGT. The V segment lost 4 bases and the J segment 0 bases; nucleotides outside the gene matches: 8. The CDR3 region has the DNA TGTGCCAGCAGTGTATCCAGGGGGACATACCAAGAGACCCAGTACTTC. Protein sequence: CASSVSRGTYQETQYF.

This rearrangement joins TRBV2 to TRBJ2-3; 9 bases fit TRBD2. V lost 1 base and J lost 6; bases outside the gene matches: 5. Germline V gene data show CDR1 as SNHLY and CDR2 as FYNNEI. CDR3 length: 15 amino acids. The CDR3 sequence: CASSEGAGGGDTQYF. The CDR3 bases are TGTGCCAGCAGTGAAGGAGCGGGAGGAGGGGATACGCAGTATTTT. Together with reference TRBV2 and TRBJ2-3, the CDR3 gives the full variable domain: EPEVTQTPSHQVTQMGQEVILRCVPISNHLYFYWYRQILGQKVEFLVSFYNNEISEKSEIFDDQFSVERPDGSNFTLKIRSTKLEDSAMYFCASSEGAGGGDTQYFGPGTRLTVL.